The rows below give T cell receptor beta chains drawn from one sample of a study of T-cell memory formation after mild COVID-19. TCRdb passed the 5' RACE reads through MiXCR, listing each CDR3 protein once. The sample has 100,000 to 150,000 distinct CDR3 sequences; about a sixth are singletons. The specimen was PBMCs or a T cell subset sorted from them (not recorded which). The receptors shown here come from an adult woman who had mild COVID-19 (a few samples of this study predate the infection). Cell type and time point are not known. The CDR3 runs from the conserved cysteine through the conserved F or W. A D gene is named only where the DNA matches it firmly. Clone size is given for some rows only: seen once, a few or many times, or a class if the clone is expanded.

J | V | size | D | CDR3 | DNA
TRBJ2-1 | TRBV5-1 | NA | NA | CASSLVGRGTYNEQFF | TGCGCCAGCAGCTTGGTGGGTCGGGGGACCTACAATGAGCAGTTCTTC
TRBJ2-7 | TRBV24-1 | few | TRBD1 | CATSDPGQGGEQYF | TGTGCCACCAGTGACCCGGGACAGGGGGGCGAGCAGTACTTC
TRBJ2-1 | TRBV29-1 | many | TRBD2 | CSVGLGVHEQFF | TGCAGCGTGGGACTAGGGGTCCATGAGCAGTTCTTC
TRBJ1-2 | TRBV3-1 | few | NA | CASSHKPSPGGYTF | TGTGCCAGCAGCCACAAGCCAAGTCCCGGCGGCTACACCTTC
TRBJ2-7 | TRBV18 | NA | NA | CASSPGAYEQYF | TGTGCCAGCTCACCAGGGGCCTACGAGCAGTACTTC
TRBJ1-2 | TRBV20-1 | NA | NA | CSGAILYGYTF | TGCAGTGGCGCGATCCTATATGGCTACACCTTC
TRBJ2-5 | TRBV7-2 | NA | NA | CASSPERTGEETQYF | TGTGCCAGCAGCCCCGAGAGGACGGGAGAAGAGACCCAGTACTTC
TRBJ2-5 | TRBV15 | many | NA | CATSREYSFLETQYF | TGTGCCACCAGCAGAGAGTACAGCTTCTTGGAGACCCAGTACTTC
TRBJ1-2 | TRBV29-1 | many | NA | CSVEVDVGGYTF | TGCAGCGTTGAAGTGGACGTCGGGGGCTACACCTTC
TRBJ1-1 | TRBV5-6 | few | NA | CASSRRTATEAFF | TGTGCCAGCAGCAGAAGGACAGCGACTGAAGCTTTCTTT
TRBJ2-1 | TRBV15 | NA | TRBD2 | CATSRRNPGLAGEQFF | TGTGCCACCAGCAGACGCAACCCCGGACTAGCGGGGGAGCAGTTCTTC
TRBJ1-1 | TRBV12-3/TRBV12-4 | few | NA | CASSLGGSYTEAFF | TGTGCCAGCAGTTTAGGGGGCAGTTACACTGAAGCTTTCTTT